What follows describes a single TCR beta chain. The antigen remains unidentified. V shed 5 bases and J 13 bases; nucleotides not matched to a gene: 5. The CDR3 length is 11 residues. Germline CDR1 and CDR2: SEHNR and FQNEAQ (reference sequence). The data were produced by immunoSEQ multiplex PCR, yet TCRdb's version contains in-frame clones alone and is incomplete. The top ten hold about 1.9% of the sample, which has 100,000 to 150,000 clones, approximately 90% seen once. The donors belonged to the approximately 120-subject validation cohort, separate from the roughly 600-subject first cohort. This specimen comes from a study of cytomegalovirus exposure and HLA in healthy donors. Whole-study results and caveats: TCR clusters originating in the first cohort tended to co-occur in the 100 to 150 validation repertoires, according to a later analysis. Cytomegalovirus association was assigned to approximately 180 TCR beta chains. As confirmed in vitro, a few CMV-associated chains were specific for CMV antigens.

This clonotype was obtained from a woman aged 18-29 years in good health and CMV-seronegative. V gene TRBV7-9 combines with J gene TRBJ2-1, with TRBD2 matching over 7 bases. The sequenced sample was PBMCs. Here the CDR3 reads CASSLSGIQFF. The CDR3 DNA is TGTGCCAGCAGCCTGAGCGGGATACAGTTCTTC.